The 21 T cell receptor beta chains listed next were all sequenced from one sample in a study of OX40 agonist ivuxolimab in advanced cancers. The repertoire was sequenced with immunoSEQ multiplex PCR; TCRdb's copy has only in-frame clones and lacks some. Here the sample spans about 99,000 clones, 91% being singletons. The sample consisted of CD4+ or CD8+ T cells sorted from blood, taken in a trial of the OX40 agonist ivuxolimab. All receptors come from an adult with an advanced solid tumor such as melanoma, head and neck, liver or kidney cancer.

Here the CDR3 reads CASSHSRASGSRETQYF. The CDR3 DNA sequence: TGTGCCAGCAGTCATAGTAGGGCTAGCGGGAGTAGGGAGACCCAGTACTTC. The J gene is TRBJ2-5, the V gene TRBV7-2; TRBD2 matches at 10 bases. Germline trimming cut 6 bases from V and 5 bases from J; bases unmatched to any gene: 15. The CDR3 has 17 amino acids. Germline V gene sequence: CDR1 SGHTA, CDR2 FQGNSA.

CDR3 DNA: TGTGCCAGCTCACCAGGCTCGGGGGTAACAAACGAGCAGTACTTC. Amino acid sequence: CASSPGSGVTNEQYF. The rearrangement uses TRBV18 and TRBJ2-7, with a possible D match to TRBD2 (6 bases). The CDR3 sequence is 15 residues long. V was shortened by 2 bases and J by 5 bases, with 16 bases between the two germline ends. The germline V gene encodes CDR1 KGHSH and CDR2 LQKENI.

The rearrangement links TRBV10-2 to TRBJ2-2; 14 bases agree with TRBD2. Germline-derived CDR1 and CDR2 are WSHSY and SAAADI. Trimming at V came to 4 bases and at J to 5 bases, leaving 12 bases not matched to a gene. This CDR3 region has 19 residues. The CDR3 reads CASSVKGLAGAFGTGELFF. The CDR3 DNA sequence: TGCGCCAGCAGTGTAAAGGGACTAGCGGGAGCCTTTGGGACCGGGGAGCTGTTTTTT.

A single count supports this clone. The V call is TRBV28, the J call TRBJ2-5; 8 bases align to TRBD2. Germline V gene lookup returns CDR1 MDHEN and CDR2 SYDVKM. CDR3 size: 14 residues. V was clipped by 4 bases and J by 0 bases; unmatched bases: 1. CDR3 protein: CASSSGGDQETQYF. CDR3 bases: TGTGCCAGCAGTTCCGGGGGGGACCAAGAGACCCAGTACTTC.

The chain combines TRBV7-9 with TRBJ2-7; D is tentatively TRBD1 or TRBD2 (6 bases each). V gave up 4 bases and J gave up 0 bases, with 10 bases separating them. The germline V gene has CDR1 SEHNR and CDR2 FQNEAQ (reference sequence). This CDR3 region has 14 residues. The CDR3 DNA is TGTGCCAGCAGCTCCCGGGGGCCCTCCTACGAGCAGTACTTC. Its protein product is CASSSRGPSYEQYF.

The chain is built from TRBV19 and TRBJ2-7; TRBD2 might be the D (6 bases). Germline CDR1 reads LNHDA; CDR2 reads SQIVND (reference sequence). The V end lost 5 bases, the J end lost 5 bases, and 19 bases lay between the germline ends. There are 15 residues in the CDR3. The CDR3 sequence is CASSPGTGLGHEQYF. The DNA for the CDR3 is TGTGCCAGTAGTCCAGGGACTGGGTTGGGACACGAGCAGTACTTC.

The J gene is TRBJ2-5, the V gene TRBV7-2, with a tentative D call TRBD1 (5 bases). The CDR3 is 15 residues long. Between the trimmed V and J ends, which lost 3 bases and 3 bases, there was a span of 14 bases. Per the germline V gene, CDR1 is SGHTA and CDR2 is FQGNSA. CDR3 sequence reads: CASSFLGQGEETQYF. As DNA, the CDR3 is TGTGCCAGCAGCTTTCTGGGCCAAGGGGAAGAGACCCAGTACTTC.

The gene calls are TRBV11-2 and TRBJ2-7; no definite D call. In germline, CDR1 is SGHAT, CDR2 FQNNGV. Trimming pared 8 bases from V and 3 bases from J, leaving 5 bases between. This CDR3 contains 10 residues. In nucleotides, the CDR3 is TGTGCCAGCGGCCGCTACGAGCAGTACTTC. Translated, it gives CASGRYEQYF.

This clone has more than one count but fewer than ten. V usage is TRBV7-6 and J usage is TRBJ2-7, with D maybe TRBD2 (6 bases). Germline V lookup: CDR1 SGHVS, CDR2 FNYEAQ. V lost 1 base, J lost 7 bases, and 14 bases lay in between. The CDR3 contains 14 residues. The CDR3: CASSLVATSLEQYF. The CDR3 nucleotides are TGTGCCAGCAGCTTAGTGGCGACTAGTCTGGAGCAGTACTTC.

The rearrangement uses TRBV11-2 and TRBJ2-2; no clear D. Germline loops: CDR1 SGHAT, CDR2 FQNNGV. The length of the CDR3 is 15 residues. Trimming cost V 6 bases and J 9 bases, with 20 bases left between them. This chain's CDR3 is CASSLPPTAPRELFF. The CDR3, as DNA: TGTGCCAGCAGTCTACCTCCTACAGCCCCCCGGGAGCTGTTTTTT.

This clone was seen a handful of times. The CDR3 loop reads CASSPGGVSSYEQYF. CDR3 nucleotides: TGTGCCAGCAGCCCAGGAGGGGTGAGCTCCTACGAGCAGTACTTC. The J gene is TRBJ2-7, the V gene TRBV14, with TRBD2 as a possible D gene (6 bases). This CDR3 region has 15 residues. The ends were cut back, 4 bases at V and 0 bases at J, with 13 bases in the middle. Germline-derived CDR1 and CDR2 are SGHDN and FVKESK.

This rearrangement joins TRBV11-2 to TRBJ2-7; D is unresolved. CDR1 and CDR2 (germline): SGHAT, FQNNGV. V lost 0 bases, J lost 0 bases, and 6 bases lay in between. CDR3 length equals 14 residues. The CDR3 DNA follows: TGTGCCAGCAGCTTAGAGCGGAGCTCCTACGAGCAGTACTTC. Residues: CASSLERSSYEQYF.

The chain links TRBV5-4 to TRBJ2-1; possible D gene TRBD2, 5 bases. CDR1 and CDR2 from the germline V gene are SGHNT and YYREEE (reference sequence). This CDR3 is 15 amino acids long. Trimming removed 1 base from V and 1 base from J, with 9 bases in between. CDR3 in amino acids: CASSLLRTSYNEQFF. CDR3 coding DNA: TGTGCCAGCAGCTTGTTGCGGACTTCCTACAATGAGCAGTTCTTC.

In its sample, this clone was seen once. This chain's CDR3 is CSVTRGVGTDTQYF. CDR3 DNA sequence: TGCAGCGTAACCAGGGGAGTAGGCACAGATACGCAGTATTTT. The chain uses TRBV29-1 and TRBJ2-3; perhaps TRBD1 as D (6 bases). V lost 6 bases, J lost 1 base, and 14 bases lay in between. CDR1 and CDR2 (germline): SQVTM, ANQGSEA. The CDR3 is 14 amino acids.

This clone appeared a single time. The chain employs TRBV6-1 and TRBJ1-4; TRBD1 matches 10 bases. The CDR3 runs to 13 residues. V lost 5 bases, J lost 11 bases, and 5 bases stayed unmatched. Germline V gene lookup returns CDR1 MNHNS and CDR2 SASEGT. The DNA for the CDR3 is TGTGCCAGCAGTAGGGACAGGGGAGAGAAACTGTTTTTT. It encodes CASSRDRGEKLFF.

The chain employs TRBV15 and TRBJ1-1; 8 bases fit TRBD1. The germline V gene encodes CDR1 LNHNV and CDR2 YYDKDF (reference sequence). V lost 1 base, J lost 11 bases, and 3 bases stayed unmatched. The CDR3 is 12 amino acids. This CDR3 reads CATSRAQGGAFF. The CDR3, as DNA: TGTGCCACCAGCAGAGCACAGGGGGGGGCTTTCTTT.

This chain connects TRBV11-2 to TRBJ2-7, with a possible D match to TRBD2 (5 bases). The CDR3 contains 12 residues. V was cut by 4 bases and J by 3 bases, with 7 bases left in between. CDR1 and CDR2 (germline): SGHAT, FQNNGV. CDR3 residues: CASSSSGYEQYF. The CDR3 DNA reads as TGTGCCAGCAGCTCCAGCGGCTACGAGCAGTACTTC.

This clone was picked up one time. The V call is TRBV7-2, the J call TRBJ2-7; no reliable D call. This CDR3 region has 14 residues. The V end was cut by 1 base, the J end by 3 bases, with 10 bases between. Per the germline V gene, CDR1 is SGHTA and CDR2 is FQGNSA. CDR3 in amino acids: CASSLDRPGYEQYF. CDR3 bases: TGTGCCAGCAGCTTAGACCGTCCGGGCTACGAGCAGTACTTC. Looking up the rest from reference TRBV7-2 and TRBJ2-7 gives the full variable domain: GAGVSQSPSNKVTEKGKDVELRCDPISGHTALYWYRQSLGQGLEFLIYFQGNSAPDKSGLPSDRFSAERTGGSVSTLTIQRTQQEDSAVYLCASSLDRPGYEQYFGPGTRLTVT.

The V gene is TRBV29-1, the J gene TRBJ1-1, with D unresolved. The CDR3 contains 11 residues. From germline, CDR1 is SQVTM and CDR2 ANQGSEA. Deletions cut 1 base from V and 4 bases from J, with 4 bases between. The CDR3 is CSVEGGTEAFF. The CDR3 DNA reads as TGCAGCGTTGAAGGAGGCACTGAAGCTTTCTTT. The full variable domain, its missing parts supplied by reference TRBV29-1 and TRBJ1-1, is SAVISQKPSRDICQRGTSLTIQCQVDSQVTMMFWYRQQPGQSLTLIATANQGSEATYESGFVIDKFPISRPNLTFSTLTVSNMSPEDSSIYLCSVEGGTEAFFGQGTRLTVV.

The count of this clone is one. The rearrangement uses TRBV7-2 and TRBJ2-3, with 7 bases identical to TRBD1. Germline loops: CDR1 SGHTA, CDR2 FQGNSA. The length of the CDR3 is 16 residues. J was trimmed by 1 base and V by 2 bases; bases with no gene match: 6. The CDR3 nucleotides read TGTGCCAGCAGCTTAAGGCCGACAGGGCGCACAGATACGCAGTATTTT. Residues: CASSLRPTGRTDTQYF. The complete variable domain, with remaining parts taken from reference TRBV7-2 and TRBJ2-3, reads GAGVSQSPSNKVTEKGKDVELRCDPISGHTALYWYRQSLGQGLEFLIYFQGNSAPDKSGLPSDRFSAERTGGSVSTLTIQRTQQEDSAVYLCASSLRPTGRTDTQYFGPGTRLTVL.

This chain links TRBV7-9 with TRBJ1-2; D might be TRBD1 (5 bases). The CDR3 has 14 residues. Looked up from germline, CDR1 is SEHNR and CDR2 is FQNEAQ (reference sequence). Trimming took 3 bases from V and 7 from J, leaving 15 bases between them. The CDR3 sequence: CASSLQWQGFGYTF. The CDR3 DNA reads TGTGCCAGCAGCTTGCAGTGGCAGGGTTTTGGCTACACCTTC.